The 27 T cell receptor beta chains below come from one sample, sequenced in a study of blood T cell repertoires in COVID-19. Data came from immunoSEQ multiplex PCR; TCRdb stores just in-frame clones and leaves some out. The table has around 200,000 clones, roughly 80% seen once. The sequencing sample was made of PBMCs or T cells enriched from blood (not recorded which). The source is a woman aged 30 to 39 who had recovered from COVID-19.

This clone has just one count. The chain recombines TRBV7-3 with TRBJ2-1, with TRBD2 matching over 9 bases. The junction had 3 bases not matched to a gene; V was cut back by 3 bases and J by 3 bases. CDR3 length: 15 residues. Germline V lookup: CDR1 SGHTA, CDR2 FQGTGA. CDR3 loop: CASSLASGDYNEQFF. The DNA of the CDR3 is TGTGCCAGCAGCTTGGCTAGCGGGGACTACAATGAGCAGTTCTTC. The whole variable domain, remainder taken from reference TRBV7-3 and TRBJ2-1, is GAGVSQTPSNKVTEKGKYVELRCDPISGHTALYWYRQSLGQGPEFLIYFQGTGAADDSGLPNDRFFAVRPEGSVSTLKIQRTERGDSAVYLCASSLASGDYNEQFFGPGTRLTVL.

The CDR3, as DNA: TGTGCCAGCAGTCAGGCAGGGATGAACACTGAAGCTTTCTTT. Residues: CASSQAGMNTEAFF. V is TRBV28 and J is TRBJ1-1, with a possible D match to TRBD1 (5 bases). The V end lost 5 bases, the J end lost 0 bases, and 10 bases lay between the germline ends. The length of the CDR3 is 14 residues. Germline CDR1 reads MDHEN; CDR2 reads SYDVKM.

This clone was counted a few times. This CDR3 reads CASSRGDNGSPLHF. In DNA, the CDR3 is TGTGCCAGTAGCAGGGGGGACAATGGTTCACCCCTCCACTTT. The chain has TRBV19 and TRBJ1-6; 7 nucleotides match TRBD1. With 6 bases clipped from V and 9 bases from J, the junction kept 8 bases outside the gene matches. Germline V gene lookup returns CDR1 LNHDA and CDR2 SQIVND (reference sequence). The CDR3 covers 14 residues.

The V call is TRBV5-1, the J call TRBJ2-7; TRBD2 aligns across 7 bases. Germline CDR1 and CDR2: SGHRS and YFSETQ. The CDR3 totals 14 residues. V gave up 6 bases and J gave up 1 base; unmatched junction bases: 7. The CDR3 bases are TGCGCCAGCATGGGGTCCGGGGGGTCCTACGAGCAGTACTTC. It codes for CASMGSGGSYEQYF.

The chain recombines TRBV6-5 with TRBJ2-5; the D gene is possibly TRBD1 (6 bases). Deletions cut 6 bases from V and 5 bases from J, with 19 bases between. This CDR3 is built from 15 residues. The germline V gene has CDR1 MNHEY and CDR2 SVGAGI. For the CDR3, the DNA is TGTGCCAGCAGCGGGGACATCACCCCCGGGGAGACCCAGTACTTC. Encoded protein: CASSGDITPGETQYF.

The J gene is TRBJ2-3, the V gene TRBV24-1; D remains ambiguous. The CDR3 sequence is 15 residues long. Germline V gene data show CDR1 as KGHDR and CDR2 as SFDVKD. V lost 0 bases and J 0 bases, leaving 6 bases between the germline ends. DNA of the CDR3: TGTGCCACCAGTGATTTGGGGCAGAGCACAGATACGCAGTATTTT. Amino acids: CATSDLGQSTDTQYF.

The chain carries TRBV11-1 and TRBJ2-7, with 13 bases identical to TRBD2. Germline lookup yields CDR1 SGHAT and CDR2 FQDESV (reference sequence). Unmatched junction bases numbered 1, after V lost 5 bases and J lost 3 bases. CDR3 length: 14 amino acids. CDR3 in DNA: TGTGCCAGCAGCCGACTAGCGGGAGGCTACGAGCAGTACTTC. Translated: CASSRLAGGYEQYF.

The V call is TRBV5-1, the J call TRBJ2-1; possibly TRBD1 for D (5 bases). The CDR3 is 14 amino acids. Germline V gene sequence: CDR1 SGHRS, CDR2 YFSETQ. Between the trimmed V and J ends, which lost 7 bases and 5 bases, there was a span of 16 bases. CDR3 amino acids: CASRTPFGDNEQFF. CDR3 nucleotide sequence: TGCGCCAGCCGGACACCTTTTGGGGACAATGAGCAGTTCTTC. The full variable domain, in which reference TRBV5-1 and TRBJ2-1 provide the parts outside the CDR3, is KAGVTQTPRYLIKTRGQQVTLSCSPISGHRSVSWYQQTPGQGLQFLFEYFSETQRNKGNFPGRFSGRQFSNSRSEMNVSTLELGDSALYLCASRTPFGDNEQFFGPGTRLTVL.

This clone has only one observation. This chain joins TRBV28 and TRBJ1-2, with D possibly TRBD1 on 5 matching bases. Germline assignment: CDR1 MDHEN and CDR2 SYDVKM. The CDR3 contains 15 residues. The ends were cut back, 6 bases at V and 0 bases at J, with 14 bases in the middle. The CDR3 here is CASSLAGTSNYGYTF. The CDR3, as DNA: TGTGCCAGCAGCCTCGCCGGGACTTCTAACTATGGCTACACCTTC.

In the case of this clone: Other DNA sequences in this specimen translate into the identical CDR3. J is TRBJ2-7 and V is TRBV19, with 7 bases aligning to TRBD2. Germline V gene data show CDR1 as LNHDA and CDR2 as SQIVND (reference sequence). This CDR3 contains 12 residues. V trimming: 6 bases; J trimming: 3 bases; junction bases outside the gene matches: 2. The chain's CDR3 is CASSPGGYEQYF. CDR3 nucleotide sequence: TGTGCCAGTAGCCCGGGAGGCTACGAGCAGTACTTC.

The J gene is TRBJ1-2, the V gene TRBV18; D call uncertain. With 5 bases removed from V and 8 bases from J, the gap between germline ends came to 15 bases. This CDR3 contains 13 residues. Germline V CDR1 and CDR2: KGHSH, LQKENI. CDR3 protein: CASSFRETEGYTF. The CDR3 DNA follows: TGTGCCAGCTCATTCCGGGAAACGGAGGGCTACACCTTC.

This clone was counted a single time. The chain recombines TRBV18 with TRBJ1-5; D unresolved. Germline V gene sequence: CDR1 KGHSH, CDR2 LQKENI. CDR3 length: 15 residues. V was shortened by 3 bases and J by 1 base, with 10 bases between the two germline ends. Here the CDR3 reads CASSPPIGSNQPQHF. The CDR3 DNA sequence: TGTGCCAGCTCACCGCCGATCGGGAGCAATCAGCCCCAGCATTTT.

The J gene is TRBJ1-6, the V gene TRBV5-1, with TRBD1 identical over 8 bases. The V segment lost 4 bases and the J segment 10 bases; nucleotides outside the gene matches: 4. This CDR3 has 13 residues. The germline CDR1 and CDR2 sequences are SGHRS and YFSETQ. CDR3 amino acids: CASSVDRGSPLHF. The CDR3 nucleotides are TGCGCCAGCAGCGTAGACAGGGGCTCACCCCTCCACTTT.

The chain has TRBV19 and TRBJ2-3; D possibly corresponds to TRBD2 (5 bases). The CDR3 spans 16 residues. V lost 3 bases and J 1 base, leaving 14 bases between the germline ends. Germline CDR1 reads LNHDA; CDR2 reads SQIVND (reference sequence). This chain's CDR3 is CASSIASGKGTDTQYF. The CDR3 nucleotides read TGTGCCAGTAGTATCGCCTCCGGGAAGGGCACAGATACGCAGTATTTT.

This chain links TRBV28 with TRBJ1-2; possible D gene TRBD1, 5 bases. The ends were cut back, 3 bases at V and 2 bases at J, with 10 bases in the middle. This CDR3 spans 14 amino acids. Germline values: CDR1 MDHEN, CDR2 SYDVKM. CDR3 protein: CASSFGGRNYGYTF. The CDR3 DNA follows: TGTGCCAGCAGTTTCGGGGGGAGAAACTATGGCTACACCTTC.

As to this clone: The same CDR3 is also encoded by other DNA sequences in this sample. V gene TRBV9 combines with J gene TRBJ2-7, with 7 bases that match TRBD1. CDR1 and CDR2 (germline): SGDLS, YYNGEE. J gave up 0 bases and V 0 bases, and 3 bases lay outside the gene matches. There are 15 residues in the CDR3. The CDR3 nucleotides are TGTGCCAGCAGCGTAGGAGGGGACAGCTCCTACGAGCAGTACTTC. Amino acid sequence: CASSVGGDSSYEQYF.

The chain combines TRBV28 with TRBJ2-5, with TRBD2 matching 15 bases. The V gene's germline CDR1 is MDHEN and CDR2 SYDVKM. There are 15 residues in the CDR3. V dropped 5 bases and J dropped 5; count of bases not matched to a gene: 3. The CDR3 region is CASSGLAGGGETQYF. CDR3 nucleotides: TGTGCCAGCAGTGGACTAGCGGGAGGGGGCGAGACCCAGTACTTC.

J is TRBJ2-7 and V is TRBV11-2, with D possibly TRBD1 on 5 matching bases. This CDR3 region has 16 residues. V lost 5 bases, J lost 0 bases, and 17 bases lay in between. Germline CDR1 reads SGHAT; CDR2 reads FQNNGV. The CDR3 region is CASSPWAGISSYEQYF. In DNA form, the CDR3 reads TGTGCCAGCAGCCCGTGGGCAGGGATTAGCTCCTACGAGCAGTACTTC.

As DNA, the CDR3 is TGCGCCCGGGTCATCAGCAGACCAACTTCACTGGACGAGCAGTACTTC. It encodes CARVISRPTSLDEQYF. The V gene is TRBV5-1, the J gene TRBJ2-7; D unclear. The CDR3 loop spans 16 amino acids. V was trimmed by 10 bases and J by 5 bases, leaving 28 bases between them. CDR1 SGHRS and CDR2 YFSETQ come from the germline V gene.

The rearrangement joins TRBV2 to TRBJ2-2, with D perhaps TRBD1 (6 bases). V lost 6 bases to trimming and J lost 4 bases, with 12 bases between them. The CDR3 is made up of 14 amino acids. Per the germline V gene, CDR1 is SNHLY and CDR2 is FYNNEI. The DNA for the CDR3 is TGTGCCAGCAGCAGGGGAATCGGCACCGGGGAGCTGTTTTTT. Its translation is CASSRGIGTGELFF.

The chain employs TRBV18 and TRBJ1-5; 7 nucleotides match TRBD1. V lost 5 bases, J lost 6 bases, and 7 bases stayed unmatched. Germline CDR1 reads KGHSH; CDR2 reads LQKENI. The CDR3 runs to 14 residues. The CDR3 nucleotides are TGTGCCAGCTCATCCACAGGGGACGGTCAGCCCCAGCATTTT. Translation gives CASSSTGDGQPQHF.

V usage is TRBV7-9 and J usage is TRBJ1-5; TRBD1 is a possible D gene (5 bases). CDR1 is SEHNR and CDR2 is FQNEAQ in the germline V gene (reference sequence). Deletions cut 1 base from V and 5 bases from J, with 9 bases between. The CDR3 contains 14 residues. The CDR3 sequence: CASSLGGADQPQHF. For the CDR3, the DNA is TGTGCCAGCAGCTTAGGGGGCGCGGATCAGCCCCAGCATTTT.

The CDR3 loop reads CASSPSETGTYGYTF. In nucleotides, the CDR3 is TGTGCCAGCTCACCTTCTGAGACAGGCACCTATGGCTACACCTTC. The chain has TRBV18 and TRBJ1-2; D is perhaps TRBD1 (6 bases). Germline V gene lookup returns CDR1 KGHSH and CDR2 LQKENI. Trimming left V 3 bases short and J 4 bases short, with 15 bases between. CDR3 size: 15 residues.

The V call is TRBV12-5, the J call TRBJ2-1; TRBD2 agrees at 10 bases. CDR1 LGHNT and CDR2 FRNRAP come from the germline V gene. This CDR3 region has 13 residues. Trimming removed 6 bases from V and 9 bases from J; junction bases left unmatched: 5. The CDR3 loop is CASGSSGRPEQFF. The CDR3 nucleotides read TGTGCTAGTGGATCTAGCGGGAGACCTGAGCAGTTCTTC.

This clone was observed once. The chain couples TRBV6-5 to TRBJ1-2; weak D call: TRBD1 (5 bases). The V and J ends lost 8 bases and 8 bases respectively, with 24 bases between them. The length of the CDR3 is 15 residues. Germline V gene sequence: CDR1 MNHEY, CDR2 SVGAGI. The DNA for the CDR3 is TGTGCCAGCTCCTATCCGGGGGAGAGGTCACGCGGCTACACCTTC. The encoded protein is CASSYPGERSRGYTF.

The gene calls are TRBV7-9 and TRBJ2-3; 12 bases align to TRBD2. Germline trimming cut 0 bases from V and 4 bases from J; bases unmatched to any gene: 2. This CDR3 has 16 amino acids. Germline values: CDR1 SEHNR, CDR2 FQNEAQ (reference sequence). DNA for the CDR3: TGTGCCAGCAGCTTAGCCCTAGCGGGAGGGGCAGATACGCAGTATTTT. It translates to CASSLALAGGADTQYF.

This chain connects TRBV3-1 (or the pseudogene TRBV3-2) to TRBJ1-6, with a weak D call TRBD1 (6 bases). The germline V gene encodes CDR1 LGHDT and CDR2 YNNKEL (reference sequence). This CDR3 spans 17 amino acids. The V and J ends lost 4 bases and 9 bases respectively, with 22 bases between them. CDR3 in amino acids: CASSPEGGALGRSPLHF. Written as DNA, the CDR3 is TGTGCCAGCAGCCCGGAGGGGGGGGCGCTGGGTCGTTCACCCCTCCACTTT.